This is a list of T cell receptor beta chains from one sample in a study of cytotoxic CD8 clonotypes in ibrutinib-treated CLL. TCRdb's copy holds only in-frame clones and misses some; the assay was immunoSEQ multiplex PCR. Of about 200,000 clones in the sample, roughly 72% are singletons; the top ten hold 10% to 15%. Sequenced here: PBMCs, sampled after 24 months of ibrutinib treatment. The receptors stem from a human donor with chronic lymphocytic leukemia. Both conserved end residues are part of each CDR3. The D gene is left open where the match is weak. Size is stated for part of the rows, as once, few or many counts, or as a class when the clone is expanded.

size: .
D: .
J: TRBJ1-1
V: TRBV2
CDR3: CASSVEVVAFF
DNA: TGTGCCAGCAGTGTGGAAGTTGTTGCTTTCTTT

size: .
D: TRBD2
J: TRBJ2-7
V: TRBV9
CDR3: CASAASGRALGEQYF
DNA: TGTGCCAGCGCAGCTAGCGGGAGGGCACTGGGCGAGCAGTACTTC

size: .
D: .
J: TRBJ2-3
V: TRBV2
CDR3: CASGRTSTDTQYF
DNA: TGTGCCAGCGGCAGGACCAGCACAGATACGCAGTATTTT

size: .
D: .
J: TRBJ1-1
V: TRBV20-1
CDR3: CSAWGNTEAFF
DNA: TGCAGTGCCTGGGGGAACACTGAAGCTTTCTTT

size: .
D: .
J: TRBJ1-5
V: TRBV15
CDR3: CATSREGLWHSQEPQHF
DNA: TGTGCCACCAGCAGAGAGGGACTATGGCACAGCCAGGAGCCCCAGCATTTT

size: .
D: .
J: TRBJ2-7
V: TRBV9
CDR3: CASSPAGAHEQYF
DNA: TGTGCCAGCAGCCCCGCAGGGGCCCACGAGCAGTACTTC

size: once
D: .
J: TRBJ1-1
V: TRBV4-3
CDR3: CASSQDTRRAITEAFF
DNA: TGCGCCAGCAGCCAAGATACCCGAAGGGCGATCACTGAAGCTTTCTTT

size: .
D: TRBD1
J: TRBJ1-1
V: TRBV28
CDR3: CASSLFGTGRTFF
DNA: TGTGCCAGCAGTTTATTCGGGACAGGGAGAACTTTCTTT

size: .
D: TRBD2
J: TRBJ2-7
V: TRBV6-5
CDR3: CASSYGGTSIYEQYF
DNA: TGTGCCAGCAGTTACGGAGGGACTAGTATTTACGAGCAGTACTTC

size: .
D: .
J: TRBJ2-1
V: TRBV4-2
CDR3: CASSQAGPNLYEQFF
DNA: TGTGCCAGCAGCCAAGCGGGGCCTAATCTCTATGAGCAGTTCTTC

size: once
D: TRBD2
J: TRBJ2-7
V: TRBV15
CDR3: CATSRGASGEIYEQYF
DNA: TGTGCCACCAGCAGAGGAGCCAGCGGGGAGATCTACGAGCAGTACTTC

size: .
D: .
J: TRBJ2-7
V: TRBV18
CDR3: CASSPLDRPYEQYF
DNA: TGTGCCAGCTCACCCCTAGACAGGCCCTACGAGCAGTACTTC

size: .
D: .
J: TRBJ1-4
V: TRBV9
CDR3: CASSGGFYNEKLFF
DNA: TGTGCCAGCAGCGGAGGCTTTTATAATGAAAAACTGTTTTTT

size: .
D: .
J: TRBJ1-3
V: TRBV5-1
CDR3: CASEADGRPGNTIYF
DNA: TGCGCCAGCGAGGCCGACGGACGTCCTGGAAACACCATATATTTT

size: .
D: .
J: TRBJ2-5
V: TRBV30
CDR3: CAWSVRGARETQYF
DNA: TGTGCCTGGAGTGTGAGGGGGGCCAGGGAGACCCAGTACTTC

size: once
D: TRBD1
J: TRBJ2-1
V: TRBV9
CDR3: CASSVAGTGLYNEQFF
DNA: TGTGCCAGCAGCGTAGCGGGGACAGGACTTTACAATGAGCAGTTCTTC

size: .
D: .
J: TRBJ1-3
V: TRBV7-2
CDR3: CASSLDSGAGNTIYF
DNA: TGTGCCAGCAGCTTAGACTCGGGAGCTGGAAACACCATATATTTT

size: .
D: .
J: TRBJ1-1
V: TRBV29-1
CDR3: CSVEGLQRTITEAFF
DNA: TGCAGCGTGGAGGGTTTGCAGAGAACTATCACTGAAGCTTTCTTT

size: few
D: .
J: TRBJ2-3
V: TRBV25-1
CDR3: CASSDQRGTDTQYF
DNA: TGTGCCAGCAGTGACCAACGAGGCACAGATACGCAGTATTTT

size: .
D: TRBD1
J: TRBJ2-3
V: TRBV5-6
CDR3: CASSYTGGNTDTQYF
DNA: TGTGCCAGCAGCTATACAGGGGGCAACACAGATACGCAGTATTTT

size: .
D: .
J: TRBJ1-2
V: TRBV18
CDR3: CASSPSGLHYGYTF
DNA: TGTGCCAGCTCACCATCAGGGCTACATTATGGCTACACCTTC

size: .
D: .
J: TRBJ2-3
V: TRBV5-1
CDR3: CASSLNTDTQYF
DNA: TGCGCCAGCAGCTTAAACACAGATACGCAGTATTTT

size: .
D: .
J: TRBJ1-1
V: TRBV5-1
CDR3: CASRSIGNTEAFF
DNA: TGCGCCAGCAGGTCTATCGGCAACACTGAAGCTTTCTTT

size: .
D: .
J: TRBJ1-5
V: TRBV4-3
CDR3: CASSYSLQGYNQPQHF
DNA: TGCGCCAGCAGCTACTCCCTACAGGGTTACAATCAGCCCCAGCATTTT

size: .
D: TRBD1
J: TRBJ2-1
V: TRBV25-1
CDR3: CASSDPRTGGSYNEQFF
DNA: TGTGCCAGCAGTGACCCCCGGACAGGGGGCTCTTACAATGAGCAGTTCTTC

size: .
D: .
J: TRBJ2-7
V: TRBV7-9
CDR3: CASRKPRHRSSYEQYF
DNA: TGTGCCAGCAGAAAACCCCGACACCGGTCCTCCTACGAGCAGTACTTC

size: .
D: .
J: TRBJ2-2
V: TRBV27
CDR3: CASSAGSIGELFF
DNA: TGTGCCAGCAGTGCGGGGAGTATCGGGGAGCTGTTTTTT

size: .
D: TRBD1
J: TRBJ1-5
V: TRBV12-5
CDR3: CASGSGQGNQPQHF
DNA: TGTGCTAGTGGATCTGGACAGGGAAATCAGCCCCAGCATTTT

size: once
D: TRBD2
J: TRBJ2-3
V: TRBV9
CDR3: CASSVGRTSGTDTQYF
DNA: TGTGCCAGCAGCGTAGGAAGGACTAGCGGCACAGATACGCAGTATTTT

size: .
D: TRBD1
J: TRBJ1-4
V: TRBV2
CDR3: CASSDRTGVEKLFF
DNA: TGTGCCAGCAGTGACCGGACAGGGGTCGAAAAACTGTTTTTT

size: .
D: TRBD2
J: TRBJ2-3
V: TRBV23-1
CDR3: CASSHRPGLAGVRHSTDTQYF
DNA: TGCGCCAGCAGTCATCGACCGGGACTAGCGGGAGTCAGACATAGCACAGATACGCAGTATTTT

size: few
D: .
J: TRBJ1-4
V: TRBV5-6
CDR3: CASSFGREEKLFF
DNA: TGTGCCAGCAGCTTTGGGAGGGAGGAAAAACTGTTTTTT

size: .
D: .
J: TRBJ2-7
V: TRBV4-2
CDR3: CASSQGGGSEQYF
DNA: TGTGCCAGCAGCCAAGGCGGCGGAAGCGAGCAGTACTTC

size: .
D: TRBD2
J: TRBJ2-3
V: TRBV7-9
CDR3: CASSPRTSGAPDTQYF
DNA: TGTGCCAGCAGCCCTCGGACTAGCGGGGCTCCCGATACGCAGTATTTT

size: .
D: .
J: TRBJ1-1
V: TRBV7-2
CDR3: CASSFSGSLNTEAFF
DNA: TGTGCCAGCAGCTTCTCTGGGAGCCTTAACACTGAAGCTTTCTTT

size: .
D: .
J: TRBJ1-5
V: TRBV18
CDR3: CASSKGGDQPQHF
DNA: TGTGCCAGCTCAAAGGGGGGCGATCAGCCCCAGCATTTT

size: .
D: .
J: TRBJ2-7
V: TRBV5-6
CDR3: CASSLIFAGLSYEQYF
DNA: TGTGCCAGCAGCTTAATATTCGCGGGCCTCTCCTACGAGCAGTACTTC

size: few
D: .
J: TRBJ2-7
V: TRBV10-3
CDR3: CAISEMKDGRGTYEQYF
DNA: TGTGCCATCAGTGAGATGAAAGACGGAAGAGGAACCTACGAGCAGTACTTC

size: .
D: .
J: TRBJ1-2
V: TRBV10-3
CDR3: CAISEGMTAYGYTF
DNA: TGTGCCATCAGTGAGGGGATGACGGCCTATGGCTACACCTTC

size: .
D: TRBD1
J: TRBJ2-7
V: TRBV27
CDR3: CASSLSAGGFLSYEQYF
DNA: TGTGCCAGCAGTTTATCGGCAGGGGGCTTCCTCTCCTACGAGCAGTACTTC

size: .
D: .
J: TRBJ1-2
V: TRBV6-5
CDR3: CASSEGRSYYGYTF
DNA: TGTGCCAGCAGCGAGGGGAGGTCCTACTATGGCTACACCTTC

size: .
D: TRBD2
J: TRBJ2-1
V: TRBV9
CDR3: CASSLLPGLAGEKNNEQFF
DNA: TGTGCCAGCAGCCTCCTTCCGGGACTAGCGGGAGAAAAGAACAATGAGCAGTTCTTC